A single sample is the source of the 23 T cell receptor beta chains below, sequenced in a study of T cells of healthy individuals. TCRdb ran MiXCR on the 5' RACE reads and lists one entry per CDR3 protein. The profile shows about 63,000 distinct CDR3 sequences, about 17% of them singletons. The receptors were sampled from a human donor in good health.

This clonotype was seen only a few times. The chain carries TRBV27 and TRBJ1-6; D is possibly TRBD1 (5 bases). With 6 bases removed from V and 7 bases from J, the gap between germline ends came to 13 bases. This CDR3 is built from 14 residues. Germline V CDR1 and CDR2: MNHEY, SMNVEV (reference sequence). This chain's CDR3 is CASRAGGGNSPLHF. CDR3 DNA sequence: TGTGCCAGCAGAGCCGGGGGGGGAAATTCACCCCTCCACTTT.

The J gene is TRBJ1-5, the V gene TRBV7-2; 9 positions match TRBD1. There are 14 residues in the CDR3. J lost 6 bases, V lost 5 bases, and 5 bases had no gene match. CDR1 is SGHTA and CDR2 is FQGNSA in the germline V gene. The CDR3 sequence is CASSLDRGSQPQHF. CDR3 nucleotides: TGTGCCAGCAGCCTGGACAGGGGAAGTCAGCCCCAGCATTTT.

This clonotype was seen ten or more times. The chain employs TRBV7-2 and TRBJ2-1; 7 bases fit TRBD2. The CDR3 extends over 17 amino acids. V lost 5 bases, J lost 5 bases, and 15 bases stayed unmatched. Germline CDR1 reads SGHTA; CDR2 reads FQGNSA. The chain's CDR3 is CASSPLRLADTNNEQFF. The CDR3 DNA is TGTGCCAGCAGCCCCCTTAGGCTAGCGGATACAAACAATGAGCAGTTCTTC.

Many counts were recorded for this clonotype. This sequence joins TRBV30 and TRBJ2-7, with D possibly being TRBD1 (6 bases). Looked up from germline, CDR1 is GTSNPN and CDR2 is SVGIG (reference sequence). This CDR3 is built from 14 residues. V lost 0 bases and J lost 1, with 10 bases in between. The CDR3 loop is CAWSVGTLSYEQYF. CDR3 bases: TGTGCCTGGAGTGTCGGGACACTATCCTACGAGCAGTACTTC.

This clonotype has ten or more counts. The J gene is TRBJ2-3, the V gene TRBV20-1; TRBD2 is a possible D gene (6 bases). V was cut by 2 bases and J by 3 bases, with 12 bases left in between. The CDR3 spans 14 residues. Germline V gives CDR1 DFQATT, CDR2 SNEGSKA (reference sequence). CDR3 DNA sequence: TGCAGTGCTAGAAAAGCGGGTAGGACAGATACGCAGTATTTT. It translates to CSARKAGRTDTQYF.

This clonotype was observed many times. The rearrangement links TRBV19 to TRBJ1-5; the match to TRBD1 covers 8 bases. J was trimmed by 10 bases and V by 3 bases; bases with no gene match: 8. The germline CDR1 and CDR2 sequences are LNHDA and SQIVND (reference sequence). This CDR3 is built from 14 residues. CDR3 nucleotides: TGTGCCAGTAGTATGGGGACAGGACCCATTCCCCAGCATTTT. Translating it yields CASSMGTGPIPQHF.

The chain carries TRBV12-3 or TRBV12-4 and TRBJ1-6; D uncertain. V was trimmed by 7 bases and J by 5 bases, leaving 15 bases between them. CDR3 length: 15 amino acids. Here the CDR3 reads CASTRLDANNSPLHF. The CDR3 nucleotides are TGTGCCAGCACCCGCCTTGACGCGAATAATTCACCCCTCCACTTT.

This clonotype was counted only a few times. The gene calls are TRBV7-3 and TRBJ2-1, with TRBD1 matching 9 bases. The ends lost 3 bases at V and 4 bases at J; junction bases unmatched: 19. CDR1 and CDR2 (germline): SGHTA, FQGTGA. This CDR3 is built from 20 residues. The CDR3 nucleotides are TGTGCCAGCAGCTTCTCCGGGACAGGGTTAGAGAGGTCTGGGTACAATGAGCAGTTCTTC. It yields the protein CASSFSGTGLERSGYNEQFF.

This clonotype came up many times. The CDR3 reads CSVGQPSYEQYF. The CDR3, as DNA: TGCAGCGTTGGACAGCCATCCTACGAGCAGTACTTC. This rearrangement joins TRBV29-1 to TRBJ2-7, with a weak D call TRBD1 (5 bases). The CDR3 extends over 12 amino acids. CDR1 SQVTM and CDR2 ANQGSEA come from the germline V gene. Trimming took 4 bases from V and 1 from J, leaving 8 bases between them.

This clonotype was detected many times. The gene calls are TRBV9 and TRBJ2-1; weak D call: TRBD1 (6 bases). CDR1 and CDR2 (germline): SGDLS, YYNGEE. Trimming took off 4 bases at V and 10 bases at J, with 18 bases between the two ends. The CDR3 has 14 residues. CDR3 in amino acids: CASSPGQSPPEQFF. The CDR3 coding sequence is TGTGCCAGCAGCCCTGGACAGAGTCCTCCGGAGCAGTTCTTC.

In this sample, this clonotype turned up many times. The chain couples TRBV19 to TRBJ1-5; maybe TRBD1 (5 bases). The V gene lost 6 bases and the J gene lost 2 bases, with 14 bases spanning the gap. The CDR3 has 15 amino acids. Germline V gene lookup returns CDR1 LNHDA and CDR2 SQIVND (reference sequence). Here the CDR3 DNA reads TGTGCCAGTAGCATGGGACGGACTGGCAATCAGCCCCAGCATTTT. Protein: CASSMGRTGNQPQHF.

This clonotype occurred many times. The V call is TRBV14, the J call TRBJ2-4; D is tentatively TRBD1 or TRBD2 (6 bases each). The V gene's germline CDR1 is SGHDN and CDR2 FVKESK. The CDR3 is made up of 16 amino acids. V was clipped by 4 bases and J by 1 base, with 14 bases between them. The DNA for the CDR3 is TGTGCCAGCAGCCCATCTAGGAGGGGGGCCAAAAACATTCAGTACTTC. Translation: CASSPSRRGAKNIQYF.

There are many counts of this clonotype. As DNA, the CDR3 is TGCGCCAGCAGCCAAGATCCCGGACAGGGCAACTCACCCCTCCACTTT. Protein product: CASSQDPGQGNSPLHF. This chain connects TRBV4-1 to TRBJ1-6, with 8 bases identical to TRBD1. The germline V gene has CDR1 MGHRA and CDR2 YSYEKL. The CDR3 consists of 16 residues. Losses at the gene ends were 0 bases for V and 10 bases for J; bases not matched to a gene: 8.

This clonotype was seen repeatedly, ten times or more. J is TRBJ2-4 and V is TRBV15; 7 bases map to TRBD2. Germline V gene data show CDR1 as LNHNV and CDR2 as YYDKDF (reference sequence). This CDR3 comprises 18 residues. V was clipped by 1 base and J by 0 bases; unmatched bases: 9. CDR3 sequence (DNA): TGTGCCACCAGCAGAGTAGGGATTCGGGAGGTAGCCAAAAACATTCAGTACTTC. Translation gives CATSRVGIREVAKNIQYF.

This clonotype was seen more than once but under ten times. J is TRBJ2-5 and V is TRBV15, with 9 bases matching TRBD2. The CDR3 spans 14 residues. CDR1 is LNHNV and CDR2 is YYDKDF in the germline V gene (reference sequence). V dropped 6 bases and J dropped 5; count of bases not matched to a gene: 7. The CDR3 reads CATRVSGGRETQYF. The DNA of the CDR3 is TGTGCCACCAGGGTTAGCGGGGGTCGGGAGACCCAGTACTTC.

J is TRBJ2-5 and V is TRBV19, with 10 bases matching TRBD1. The CDR3 runs 15 residues. Germline values: CDR1 LNHDA, CDR2 SQIVND (reference sequence). The V gene end was trimmed by 5 bases and the J gene end by 4 bases; junction bases not matched to a gene: 7. This CDR3 reads CASSPPTGGTETQYF. The DNA of the CDR3 is TGTGCCAGTAGTCCCCCGACAGGGGGCACAGAGACCCAGTACTTC. The whole variable domain, filled in from reference TRBV19 and TRBJ2-5, reads DGGITQSPKYLFRKEGQNVTLSCEQNLNHDAMYWYRQDPGQGLRLIYYSQIVNDFQKGDIAEGYSVSREKKESFPLTVTSAQKNPTAFYLCASSPPTGGTETQYFGPGTRLLVL.

This clonotype was recorded at least ten times. This sequence joins TRBV19 and TRBJ1-4; possible D gene TRBD1, 5 bases. CDR3 length: 16 residues. With 5 bases removed from V and 5 bases from J, the gap between germline ends came to 18 bases. CDR1 is LNHDA and CDR2 is SQIVND in the germline V gene (reference sequence). CDR3 sequence: CASSSTFTGPNEKLFF. The CDR3 DNA sequence: TGTGCCAGTAGTTCGACCTTTACGGGACCCAATGAAAAACTGTTTTTT.

This clonotype was observed a handful of times. This chain links TRBV12-3 or TRBV12-4 with TRBJ2-1; tentatively, D is TRBD1 (5 bases). The CDR3 is 12 amino acids. Trimming stripped 3 bases from V and 8 bases from J, with 8 bases between. The CDR3 nucleotides are TGTGCCAGCAGTTTCAAAGGGGATGAGCAGTTCTTC. Its translation is CASSFKGDEQFF.

This clonotype has at least ten counts. The chain recombines TRBV28 with TRBJ2-5, with 7 bases aligning to TRBD1. V was pared by 3 bases and J by 1 base, with 8 bases of the junction left unmatched. This CDR3 has 16 residues. Germline lookup yields CDR1 MDHEN and CDR2 SYDVKM. CDR3 bases: TGTGCCAGCAGTTTCGTCACCGGGACAGTCCAAGAGACCCAGTACTTC. This gives the protein CASSFVTGTVQETQYF. The full variable domain, with the rest looked up from reference TRBV28 and TRBJ2-5, is DVKVTQSSRYLVKRTGEKVFLECVQDMDHENMFWYRQDPGLGLRLIYFSYDVKMKEKGDIPEGYSVSREKKERFSLILESASTNQTSMYLCASSFVTGTVQETQYFGPGTRLLVL.

V gene TRBV2 combines with J gene TRBJ2-1; D may match TRBD1 or TRBD2 (6 bases each). Germline CDR1 and CDR2: SNHLY and FYNNEI. This CDR3 region has 18 residues. The germline V and J ends were trimmed by 3 bases and 1 base, with 19 bases remaining between them. CDR3 amino acids: CASSDTFGGPYSYNEQFF. The CDR3 coding sequence is TGTGCCAGCAGTGATACGTTCGGGGGCCCCTATTCCTACAATGAGCAGTTCTTC.

This rearrangement joins TRBV5-1 to TRBJ2-3; tentative D call: TRBD2 (6 bases). Germline CDR1 reads SGHRS; CDR2 reads YFSETQ. This CDR3 is 14 amino acids long. V was pared by 4 bases and J by 2 bases, with 11 bases between. The CDR3, as DNA: TGCGCCAGCAGCGCCGGGGGATACACAGATACGCAGTATTTT. It encodes CASSAGGYTDTQYF.

This clonotype was recorded at least ten times. V is TRBV28 and J is TRBJ1-2; D not certain. V was pared by 10 bases and J by 9 bases, with 21 bases between. The CDR3 runs to 13 residues. Germline V gene data show CDR1 as MDHEN and CDR2 as SYDVKM. In nucleotides, the CDR3 is TGTGCCACCGTCCAATGGGCCGGTTCGCGCTACACCTTC. Residues: CATVQWAGSRYTF.

The DNA for the CDR3 is TGCAGTGCGGGACAGGGGGCCGTCACAGATACGCAGTATTTT. This codes for CSAGQGAVTDTQYF. The J gene is TRBJ2-3, the V gene TRBV20-1; 12 positions agree with TRBD1. V lost 6 bases, J lost 2 bases, and 3 bases stayed unmatched. The CDR3 runs to 14 residues. Germline CDR1 and CDR2: DFQATT and SNEGSKA (reference sequence).